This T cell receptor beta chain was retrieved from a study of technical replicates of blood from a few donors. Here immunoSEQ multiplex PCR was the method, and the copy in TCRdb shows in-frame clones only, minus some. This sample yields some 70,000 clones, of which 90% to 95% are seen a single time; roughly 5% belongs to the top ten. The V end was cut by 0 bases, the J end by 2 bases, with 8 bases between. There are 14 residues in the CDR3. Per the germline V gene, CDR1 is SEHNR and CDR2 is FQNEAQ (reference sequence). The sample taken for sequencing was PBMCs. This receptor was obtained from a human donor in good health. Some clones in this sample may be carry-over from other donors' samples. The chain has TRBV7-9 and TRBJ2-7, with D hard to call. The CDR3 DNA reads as TGTGCCAGCAGCTTAGCGGGCGCTCCCTACGAGCAGTACTTC. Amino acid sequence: CASSLAGAPYEQYF.